This T cell receptor (beta chain) came from a study of CD8 T cells in Susac syndrome. Reverse transcription used about 0.45 to 1 ug RNA and random hexamers. TCRdb processed the immunoSEQ multiplex PCR reads anew with MiXCR; each CDR3 protein has one entry. Of about 150,000 distinct CDR3 sequences listed, approximately 94% are singletons. V was clipped by 7 bases and J by 2 bases, with 6 bases between them. This CDR3 region has 11 residues. Per the germline V gene, CDR1 is GTSNPN and CDR2 is SVGIG (reference sequence). The authors sequenced TCR beta from blood CD8+ and CD4+ T cells. Isolation of CD8+ and CD4+ T cells was performed negatively, whereas enrichment of TEMRA cells was done by FACS.

This TCR derives from a human donor with multiple sclerosis. Sequenced sample: CD8+ T cells from PBMCs. The chain joins TRBV30 to TRBJ1-3; TRBD1 is a possible D gene (5 bases). Here the CDR3 reads CAFRAGNTIYF. The CDR3 DNA is TGTGCCTTCAGGGCTGGAAACACCATATATTTT.